A selection of T cell receptor beta chains follows, all from one sample in a study of technical replicates of blood from a few donors. Assay used: immunoSEQ multiplex PCR; TCRdb lists only in-frame clones, some missing. The sample records just over 80,000 clones, roughly 94% being singletons. Material for sequencing was T cells isolated from PBMCs. The source of these receptors is a human donor in good health. The CDR3 runs from the conserved cysteine through the conserved F or W. The order of the fields is D gene, J gene, clone size, V gene, CDR3 DNA, CDR3 protein. A D gene is named only where the DNA matches it firmly. A clone size is listed for some rows: how often the clone was seen (once, few, many), or a class if it is expanded.

d_call: TRBD1
j_call: TRBJ2-7
clone_size: once
v_call: TRBV2
cdr3_nt: TGTGCCAGCAGCGGGGACAGCCCCTACGAGCAGTACTTC
cdr3_aa: CASSGDSPYEQYF

d_call: NA
j_call: TRBJ2-1
clone_size: once
v_call: TRBV7-2
cdr3_nt: TGTGCCAGCAGCTTAACAGGGAGCAATGAGCAGTTCTTC
cdr3_aa: CASSLTGSNEQFF

d_call: TRBD2
j_call: TRBJ2-3
clone_size: NA
v_call: TRBV4-2
cdr3_nt: TGTGCCAGCAGCCAAGCGGGAGGTATAGAAGATACGCAGTATTTT
cdr3_aa: CASSQAGGIEDTQYF

d_call: NA
j_call: TRBJ2-2
clone_size: NA
v_call: TRBV29-1
cdr3_nt: TGCAGCGTTGGGGCAGAAACCGGGGAGCTGTTTTTT
cdr3_aa: CSVGAETGELFF

d_call: TRBD2
j_call: TRBJ2-7
clone_size: NA
v_call: TRBV6-5
cdr3_nt: TGTGCCAGCAGTCTAGCGGGAGGAAGCTCCTACGAGCAGTACTTC
cdr3_aa: CASSLAGGSSYEQYF

d_call: TRBD2
j_call: TRBJ2-3
clone_size: NA
v_call: TRBV19
cdr3_nt: TGTGCCAGTAGTATAACCCTAGCGGGAGGTTCAGATACGCAGTATTTT
cdr3_aa: CASSITLAGGSDTQYF

d_call: TRBD2
j_call: TRBJ2-6
clone_size: NA
v_call: TRBV4-3
cdr3_nt: TGCGCCAGCAGCGCCGGAGTGGGGACTAGCAACCCTGGGGCCAACGTCCTGACTTTC
cdr3_aa: CASSAGVGTSNPGANVLTF

d_call: NA
j_call: TRBJ1-1
clone_size: NA
v_call: TRBV5-1
cdr3_nt: TGCGCCAGCAGCGCCGGAGTCGGGGTCACTGAAGCTTTCTTT
cdr3_aa: CASSAGVGVTEAFF

d_call: TRBD1
j_call: TRBJ2-1
clone_size: NA
v_call: TRBV5-1
cdr3_nt: TGCGCCAGCAGCTCCCCGACAGGGGCCTACAATGAGCAGTTCTTC
cdr3_aa: CASSSPTGAYNEQFF

d_call: TRBD2
j_call: TRBJ2-5
clone_size: NA
v_call: TRBV27
cdr3_nt: TGTGCCAGCAGTTTACAGCTAGCGGGAATTGAGACCCAGTACTTC
cdr3_aa: CASSLQLAGIETQYF

d_call: TRBD2
j_call: TRBJ2-7
clone_size: NA
v_call: TRBV27
cdr3_nt: TGTGCCAGCAGTTTAGCGGGACTAGCGGGAGGATACGAGCAGTACTTC
cdr3_aa: CASSLAGLAGGYEQYF

d_call: NA
j_call: TRBJ1-1
clone_size: NA
v_call: TRBV6-1
cdr3_nt: TGTGCCAGCGGGGGTTTGGGGGGAAACACTGAAGCTTTCTTT
cdr3_aa: CASGGLGGNTEAFF

d_call: NA
j_call: TRBJ2-3
clone_size: NA
v_call: TRBV27
cdr3_nt: TGTGCCAGCAGTAATGAGCTAACAGGCGAATCGTATCCAGATACGCAGTATTTT
cdr3_aa: CASSNELTGESYPDTQYF

d_call: NA
j_call: TRBJ2-7
clone_size: NA
v_call: TRBV11-2
cdr3_nt: TGTGCCAGCAGCTTAGTTGGCAGGGAAGGCGAGCAGTACTTC
cdr3_aa: CASSLVGREGEQYF

d_call: TRBD2
j_call: TRBJ2-7
clone_size: NA
v_call: TRBV10-1
cdr3_nt: TGCGCCAGCAGTGAGGGAGCGGGAACATCCTACGAGCAGTACTTC
cdr3_aa: CASSEGAGTSYEQYF

d_call: TRBD1
j_call: TRBJ2-2
clone_size: NA
v_call: TRBV28
cdr3_nt: TGTGCCAGCAGGGAGGCAGGGGGTGGCGGGGAGCTGTTTTTT
cdr3_aa: CASREAGGGGELFF

d_call: TRBD2
j_call: TRBJ2-2
clone_size: NA
v_call: TRBV6-5
cdr3_nt: TGTGCCAGCATCCCTAGCGGGAGAACCGGGGAGCTGTTTTTT
cdr3_aa: CASIPSGRTGELFF

d_call: TRBD1
j_call: TRBJ2-1
clone_size: few
v_call: TRBV19
cdr3_nt: TGTGCCAGTAGTAAACAGGGGCGCGGGAATGAGCAGTTCTTC
cdr3_aa: CASSKQGRGNEQFF

d_call: NA
j_call: TRBJ2-7
clone_size: NA
v_call: TRBV7-6
cdr3_nt: TGTGCCAGCAGCCCCCAGGACAGTTACGAGCAGTACTTC
cdr3_aa: CASSPQDSYEQYF

d_call: NA
j_call: TRBJ1-4
clone_size: NA
v_call: TRBV6-5
cdr3_nt: TGTGCCAGCAGTTACTCTACGGGGGGCACTAATGAAAAACTGTTTTTT
cdr3_aa: CASSYSTGGTNEKLFF

d_call: TRBD1
j_call: TRBJ1-2
clone_size: NA
v_call: TRBV9
cdr3_nt: TGTGCCAGCAGCGACCGACAGGGGACAGACTATGGCTACACCTTC
cdr3_aa: CASSDRQGTDYGYTF

d_call: NA
j_call: TRBJ2-7
clone_size: once
v_call: TRBV7-9
cdr3_nt: TGTGCCAGCAGCCCCCGGGAAGGCAGGTCCTACGAGCAGTACTTC
cdr3_aa: CASSPREGRSYEQYF

d_call: TRBD2
j_call: TRBJ2-2
clone_size: NA
v_call: TRBV2
cdr3_nt: TGTGCCAGCAGGAAGGGACTAGCGGGCACCGGGGAGCTGTTTTTT
cdr3_aa: CASRKGLAGTGELFF

d_call: NA
j_call: TRBJ2-7
clone_size: NA
v_call: TRBV6-6
cdr3_nt: TGTGCCAGCAGGATAAATGGTCGACGGGACTACGAGCAGTACTTC
cdr3_aa: CASRINGRRDYEQYF

d_call: TRBD2
j_call: TRBJ2-7
clone_size: NA
v_call: TRBV7-9
cdr3_nt: TGTGCCAGCAGCTCTGGGACTAGGGAGCAGTACTTC
cdr3_aa: CASSSGTREQYF

d_call: TRBD2
j_call: TRBJ2-2
clone_size: NA
v_call: TRBV5-5
cdr3_nt: TGTGCCAGCAGCTTGGCGGGAGGGGGAGGAACCGGGGAGCTGTTTTTT
cdr3_aa: CASSLAGGGGTGELFF

d_call: NA
j_call: TRBJ2-5
clone_size: NA
v_call: TRBV2
cdr3_nt: TGTGCCAGCAAGGCCAGGGTTGTGGAGACCCAGTACTTC
cdr3_aa: CASKARVVETQYF

d_call: TRBD1
j_call: TRBJ2-7
clone_size: NA
v_call: TRBV6-6
cdr3_nt: TGTGCCAGCAGAACCGGGACAGGGGCCTACGAGCAGTACTTC
cdr3_aa: CASRTGTGAYEQYF

d_call: NA
j_call: TRBJ2-3
clone_size: NA
v_call: TRBV5-4
cdr3_nt: TGTGCCAGCAGCGGGGATTTTGGGGGCCCAGATACGCAGTATTTT
cdr3_aa: CASSGDFGGPDTQYF

d_call: NA
j_call: TRBJ2-7
clone_size: NA
v_call: TRBV18
cdr3_nt: TGTGCCAGCTCACCACTACAGGGCCTAGCCTACGAGCAGTACTTC
cdr3_aa: CASSPLQGLAYEQYF

d_call: TRBD2
j_call: TRBJ2-2
clone_size: NA
v_call: TRBV5-4
cdr3_nt: TGTGCCAACCAGCGGGAATTGAACACCGGGGAGCTGTTTTTT
cdr3_aa: CANQRELNTGELFF

d_call: NA
j_call: TRBJ2-5
clone_size: NA
v_call: TRBV2
cdr3_nt: TGTGCCAGCAGTGATCAGGACACAACTTACCAAGAGACCCAGTACTTC
cdr3_aa: CASSDQDTTYQETQYF

d_call: TRBD1
j_call: TRBJ2-3
clone_size: NA
v_call: TRBV6-4
cdr3_nt: TGTGCCAGCAGTGAAGGGGGCAGGGATACGCAGTATTTT
cdr3_aa: CASSEGGRDTQYF

d_call: TRBD1
j_call: TRBJ2-7
clone_size: NA
v_call: TRBV6-5
cdr3_nt: TGTGCCAGCAGTTATCTTTCAGGGGGAAGTCAGTACGAGCAGTACTTC
cdr3_aa: CASSYLSGGSQYEQYF

d_call: NA
j_call: TRBJ1-1
clone_size: NA
v_call: TRBV4-1
cdr3_nt: TGCGCCAGCAGCCAAGACGCAGGACAGATTAAATGGCCTGAAGCTTTCTTT
cdr3_aa: CASSQDAGQIKWPEAFF

d_call: TRBD2
j_call: TRBJ2-1
clone_size: NA
v_call: TRBV12-5
cdr3_nt: TGTGCTAGTGCCATTTTAGCGGGAGAGGTGGTCTACAATGAGCAGTTCTTC
cdr3_aa: CASAILAGEVVYNEQFF

d_call: NA
j_call: TRBJ2-1
clone_size: once
v_call: TRBV7-3
cdr3_nt: TGTGCCAGCACCTCCGGCGGGAAAGCCTACAATGAGCAGTTCTTC
cdr3_aa: CASTSGGKAYNEQFF

d_call: NA
j_call: TRBJ1-2
clone_size: NA
v_call: TRBV5-4
cdr3_nt: TGTGCCAGCAGCTTGGATTCCGTATATGGCTACACCTTC
cdr3_aa: CASSLDSVYGYTF

d_call: TRBD2
j_call: TRBJ2-1
clone_size: once
v_call: TRBV6-1
cdr3_nt: TGTGCCAGCAGCCTTAGCGGGAGGTACAATGAGCAGTTCTTC
cdr3_aa: CASSLSGRYNEQFF

d_call: TRBD1
j_call: TRBJ2-7
clone_size: few
v_call: TRBV30
cdr3_nt: TGTGCCTGGGTGAGACAGGGTCAGAGCGAGCAGTACTTC
cdr3_aa: CAWVRQGQSEQYF

d_call: TRBD2
j_call: TRBJ2-7
clone_size: NA
v_call: TRBV9
cdr3_nt: TGTGCCAGCAGCGTAGCGGGAGGGGCGGACTACGAGCAGTACTTC
cdr3_aa: CASSVAGGADYEQYF

d_call: NA
j_call: TRBJ2-5
clone_size: once
v_call: TRBV7-9
cdr3_nt: TGTGCCAGCAGCTTAGAGGACAAGGCGCCGGAGACCCAGTACTTC
cdr3_aa: CASSLEDKAPETQYF

d_call: NA
j_call: TRBJ2-7
clone_size: NA
v_call: TRBV27
cdr3_nt: TGTGCCAGCAGCCGTGATAGTCCGACCTACGAGCAGTACTTC
cdr3_aa: CASSRDSPTYEQYF

d_call: NA
j_call: TRBJ2-7
clone_size: once
v_call: TRBV5-5
cdr3_nt: TGTGCCAGCAGGGCCTCCTCCTACGAGCAGTACTTC
cdr3_aa: CASRASSYEQYF

d_call: TRBD2
j_call: TRBJ2-2
clone_size: NA
v_call: TRBV5-6
cdr3_nt: TGTGCCAGCAGCGAGGGACTAGCGTTTTACACCGGGGAGCTGTTTTTT
cdr3_aa: CASSEGLAFYTGELFF

d_call: NA
j_call: TRBJ1-5
clone_size: NA
v_call: TRBV6-4
cdr3_nt: TGTGCCAGCAGTGACGGAGGCAATCAGCCCCAGCATTTT
cdr3_aa: CASSDGGNQPQHF

d_call: NA
j_call: TRBJ2-1
clone_size: once
v_call: TRBV6-1
cdr3_nt: TGTGCCAGCAGTGAATTGATAAGCGGGTACAATGAGCAGTTCTTC
cdr3_aa: CASSELISGYNEQFF